The T cell receptor beta chain under discussion was sequenced for a study of CXCR3-negative and CXCR3-positive naive CD8 T cells. Points from the study as a whole: CXCR3-negative and CXCR3-positive naive cells shared comparable TRBV-TRBJ usage, but memory cells did not.

The authors prepared UMI-labeled TRB cDNA libraries by 5' RACE. TCRdb re-called the 5' RACE reads; one entry per CDR3 protein, DNA not given. Its listing shows 41,000 or so distinct CDR3 sequences. Note on this clonotype: The target antigen is unknown.

The TCR sequence derives from a human donor in good health. Some clones in this sample may be carry-over from other donors' samples. Sequenced input: naive CXCR3- CD8+ T cells from blood. The subset: CD45RO-CCR7+CD27+CD95- naive CD8+ T cells lacking CXCR3 (TNR3-).

CDR3 in amino acids: CASSYPFYSGKHDEQFF. The chain employs TRBV7-9 and TRBJ2-1; TCRdb names TRBD2, which stays unverified in the absence of DNA. In germline, CDR1 is SEHNR, CDR2 FQNEAQ (reference sequence). The CDR3 is 17 residues long.